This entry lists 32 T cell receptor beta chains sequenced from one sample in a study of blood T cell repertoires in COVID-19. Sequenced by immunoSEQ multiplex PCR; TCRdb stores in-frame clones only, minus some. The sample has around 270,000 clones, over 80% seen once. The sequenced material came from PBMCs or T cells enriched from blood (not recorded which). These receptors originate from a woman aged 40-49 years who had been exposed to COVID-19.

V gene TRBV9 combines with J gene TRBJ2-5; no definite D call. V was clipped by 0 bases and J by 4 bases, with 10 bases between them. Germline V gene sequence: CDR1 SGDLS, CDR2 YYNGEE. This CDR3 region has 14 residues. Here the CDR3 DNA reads TGTGCCAGCAGCGTAGCTGGTGGGCTAGAGACCCAGTACTTC. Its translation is CASSVAGGLETQYF. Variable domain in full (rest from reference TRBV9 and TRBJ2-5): DSGVTQTPKHLITATGQRVTLRCSPRSGDLSVYWYQQSLDQGLQFLIQYYNGEERAKGNILERFSAQQFPDLHSELNLSSLELGDSALYFCASSVAGGLETQYFGPGTRLLVL.

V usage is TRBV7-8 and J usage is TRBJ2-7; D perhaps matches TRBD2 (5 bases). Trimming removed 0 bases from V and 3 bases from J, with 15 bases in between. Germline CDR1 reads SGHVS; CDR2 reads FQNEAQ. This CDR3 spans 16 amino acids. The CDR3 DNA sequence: TGTGCCAGCAGCTTAGCGCGGAGGACGGAGCACTACGAGCAGTACTTC. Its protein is CASSLARRTEHYEQYF.

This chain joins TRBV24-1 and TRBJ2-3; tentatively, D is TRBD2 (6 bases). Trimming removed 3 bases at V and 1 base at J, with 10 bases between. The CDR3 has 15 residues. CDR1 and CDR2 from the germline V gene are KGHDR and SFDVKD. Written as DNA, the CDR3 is TGTGCCACCAGTGATCCGGGGGTGGGCACAGATACGCAGTATTTT. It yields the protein CATSDPGVGTDTQYF.

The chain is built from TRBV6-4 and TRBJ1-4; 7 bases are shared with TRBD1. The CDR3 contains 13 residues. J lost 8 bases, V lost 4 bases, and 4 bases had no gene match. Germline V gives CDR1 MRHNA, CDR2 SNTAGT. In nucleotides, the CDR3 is TGTGCCAGCAGTGCCCAACAGGGGGAAAAACTGTTTTTT. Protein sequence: CASSAQQGEKLFF.

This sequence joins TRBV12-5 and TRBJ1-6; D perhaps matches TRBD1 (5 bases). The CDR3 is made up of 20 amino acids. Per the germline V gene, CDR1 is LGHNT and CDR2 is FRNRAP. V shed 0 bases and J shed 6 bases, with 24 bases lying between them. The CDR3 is CASGLVLAGTGQGINSPLHF. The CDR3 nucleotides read TGTGCTAGTGGTTTGGTTCTCGCTGGTACCGGGCAGGGTATTAATTCACCCCTCCACTTT.

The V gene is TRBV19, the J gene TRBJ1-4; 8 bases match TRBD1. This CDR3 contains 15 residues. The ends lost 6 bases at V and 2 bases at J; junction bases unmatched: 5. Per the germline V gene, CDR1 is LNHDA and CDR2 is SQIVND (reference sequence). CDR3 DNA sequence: TGTGCCAGTAGCGTCGGGACAGGTACTAATGAAAAACTGTTTTTT. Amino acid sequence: CASSVGTGTNEKLFF.

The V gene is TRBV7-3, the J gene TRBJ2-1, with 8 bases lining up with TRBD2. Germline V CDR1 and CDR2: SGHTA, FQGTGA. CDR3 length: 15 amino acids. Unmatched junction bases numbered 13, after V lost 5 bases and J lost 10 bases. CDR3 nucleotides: TGTGCCAGCAGCCCGGGACTAGGGATCCACGGAGAGCAGTTCTTC. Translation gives CASSPGLGIHGEQFF. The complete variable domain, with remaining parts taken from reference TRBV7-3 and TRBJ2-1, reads GAGVSQTPSNKVTEKGKYVELRCDPISGHTALYWYRQSLGQGPEFLIYFQGTGAADDSGLPNDRFFAVRPEGSVSTLKIQRTERGDSAVYLCASSPGLGIHGEQFFGPGTRLTVL.

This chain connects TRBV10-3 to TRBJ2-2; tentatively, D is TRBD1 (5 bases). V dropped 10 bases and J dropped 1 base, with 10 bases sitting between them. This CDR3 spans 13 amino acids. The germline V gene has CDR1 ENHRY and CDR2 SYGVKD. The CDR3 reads CASRQLNTGELFF. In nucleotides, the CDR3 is TGTGCCAGCCGACAGCTGAACACCGGGGAGCTGTTTTTT.

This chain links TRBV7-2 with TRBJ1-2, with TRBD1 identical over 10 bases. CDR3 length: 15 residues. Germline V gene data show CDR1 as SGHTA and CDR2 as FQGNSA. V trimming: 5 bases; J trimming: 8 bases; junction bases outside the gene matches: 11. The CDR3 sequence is CASSPSAGTGEGYTF. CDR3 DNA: TGTGCCAGCAGCCCCAGCGCCGGGACAGGGGAAGGCTACACCTTC. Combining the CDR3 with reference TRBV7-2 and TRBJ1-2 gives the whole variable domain GAGVSQSPSNKVTEKGKDVELRCDPISGHTALYWYRQSLGQGLEFLIYFQGNSAPDKSGLPSDRFSAERTGGSVSTLTIQRTQQEDSAVYLCASSPSAGTGEGYTFGSGTRLTVV.

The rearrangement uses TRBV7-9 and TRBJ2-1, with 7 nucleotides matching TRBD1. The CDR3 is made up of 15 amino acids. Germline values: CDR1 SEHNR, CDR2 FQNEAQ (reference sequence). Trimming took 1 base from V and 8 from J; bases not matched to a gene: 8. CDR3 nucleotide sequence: TGTGCCAGCAGCTTAGTACAGGGGTTAAGGGATGAGCAGTTCTTC. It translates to CASSLVQGLRDEQFF.

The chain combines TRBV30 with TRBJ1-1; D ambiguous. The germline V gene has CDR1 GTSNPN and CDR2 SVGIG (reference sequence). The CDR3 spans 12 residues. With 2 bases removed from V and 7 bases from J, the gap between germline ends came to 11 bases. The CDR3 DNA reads TGTGCCTGGAGTAGGAGGACGAGTGAAGCTTTCTTT. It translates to CAWSRRTSEAFF.

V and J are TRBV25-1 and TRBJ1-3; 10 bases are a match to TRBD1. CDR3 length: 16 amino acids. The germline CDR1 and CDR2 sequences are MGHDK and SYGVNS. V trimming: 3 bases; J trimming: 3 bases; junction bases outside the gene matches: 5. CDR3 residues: CASSDWTGGNGNTIYF. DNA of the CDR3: TGTGCCAGCAGTGATTGGACAGGGGGAAATGGAAACACCATATATTTT.

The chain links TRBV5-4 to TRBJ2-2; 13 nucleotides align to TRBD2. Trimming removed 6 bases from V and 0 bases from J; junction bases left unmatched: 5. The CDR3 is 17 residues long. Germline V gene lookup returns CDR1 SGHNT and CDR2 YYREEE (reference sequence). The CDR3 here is CASNTGLAGTNTGELFF. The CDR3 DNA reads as TGTGCCAGCAACACGGGACTAGCGGGGACGAACACCGGGGAGCTGTTTTTT.

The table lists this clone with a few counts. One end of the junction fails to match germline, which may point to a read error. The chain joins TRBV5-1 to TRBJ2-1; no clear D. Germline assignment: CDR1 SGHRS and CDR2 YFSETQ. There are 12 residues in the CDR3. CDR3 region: CASSLPSNEQFF. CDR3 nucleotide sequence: TGTGCCAGCAGCTTGCCGAGCAATGAGCAGTTCTTC.

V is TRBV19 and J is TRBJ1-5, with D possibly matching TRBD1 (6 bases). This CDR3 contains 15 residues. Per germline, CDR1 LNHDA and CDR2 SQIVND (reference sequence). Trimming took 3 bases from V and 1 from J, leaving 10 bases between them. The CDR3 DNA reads TGTGCCAGTAGTATGGAAAGGGGGAGCAATCAGCCCCAGCATTTT. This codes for CASSMERGSNQPQHF. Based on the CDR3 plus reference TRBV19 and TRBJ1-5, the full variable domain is DGGITQSPKYLFRKEGQNVTLSCEQNLNHDAMYWYRQDPGQGLRLIYYSQIVNDFQKGDIAEGYSVSREKKESFPLTVTSAQKNPTAFYLCASSMERGSNQPQHFGDGTRLSIL.

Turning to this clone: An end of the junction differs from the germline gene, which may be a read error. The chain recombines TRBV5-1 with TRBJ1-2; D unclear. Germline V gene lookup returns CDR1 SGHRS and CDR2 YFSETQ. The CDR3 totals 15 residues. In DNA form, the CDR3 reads TGTGCCAGCAGCTTTCGACCGGGGAAGTTGGAAGGCTACACCTTC. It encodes CASSFRPGKLEGYTF. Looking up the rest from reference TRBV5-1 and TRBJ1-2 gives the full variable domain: KAGVTQTPRYLIKTRGQQVTLSCSPISGHRSVSWYQQTPGQGLQFLFEYFSETQRNKGNFPGRFSGRQFSNSRSEMNVSTLELGDSALYLCASSFRPGKLEGYTFGSGTRLTVV.

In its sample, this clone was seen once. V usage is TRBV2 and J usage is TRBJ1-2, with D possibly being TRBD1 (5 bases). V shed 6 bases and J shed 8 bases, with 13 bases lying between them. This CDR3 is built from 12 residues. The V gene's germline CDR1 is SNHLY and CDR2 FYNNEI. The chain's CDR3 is CASRGEERGYTF. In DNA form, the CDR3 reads TGTGCCAGCAGGGGGGAGGAGAGAGGCTACACCTTC.

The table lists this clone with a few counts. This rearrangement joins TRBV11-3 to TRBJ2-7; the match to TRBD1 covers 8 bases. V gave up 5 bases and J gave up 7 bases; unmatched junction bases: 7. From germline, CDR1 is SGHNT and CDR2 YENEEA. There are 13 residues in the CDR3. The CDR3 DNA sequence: TGTGCCAGCAGCAATACAGGGGGAGCGGAGCAGTACGTC. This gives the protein CASSNTGGAEQYV.

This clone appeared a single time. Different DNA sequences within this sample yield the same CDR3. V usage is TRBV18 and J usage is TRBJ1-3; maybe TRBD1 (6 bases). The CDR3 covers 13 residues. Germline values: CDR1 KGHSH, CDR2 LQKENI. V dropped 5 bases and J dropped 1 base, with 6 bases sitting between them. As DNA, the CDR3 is TGTGCCAGCTCAAGGGGGTCTGGAAACACCATATATTTT. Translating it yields CASSRGSGNTIYF.

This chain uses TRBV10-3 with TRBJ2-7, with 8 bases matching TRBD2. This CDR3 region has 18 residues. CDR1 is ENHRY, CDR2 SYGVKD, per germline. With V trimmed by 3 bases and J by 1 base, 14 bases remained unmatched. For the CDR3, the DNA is TGTGCCATCAGTGACCCGGGGGGGGGCCGAGAAGGATCCTACGAGCAGTACGTC. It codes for CAISDPGGGREGSYEQYV.

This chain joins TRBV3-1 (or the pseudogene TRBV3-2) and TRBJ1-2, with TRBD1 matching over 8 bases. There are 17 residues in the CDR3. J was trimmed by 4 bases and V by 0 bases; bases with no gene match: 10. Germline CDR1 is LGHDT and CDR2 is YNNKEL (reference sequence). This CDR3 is CASSQDIQGVSVYGYTF. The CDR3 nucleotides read TGTGCCAGCAGCCAAGATATACAGGGGGTGTCCGTCTATGGCTACACCTTC.

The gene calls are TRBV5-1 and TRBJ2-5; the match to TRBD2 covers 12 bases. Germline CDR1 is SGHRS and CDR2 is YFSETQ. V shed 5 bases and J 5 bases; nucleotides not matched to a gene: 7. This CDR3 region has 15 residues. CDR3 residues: CASSQLAGGGETQYF. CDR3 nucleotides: TGCGCCAGCAGTCAACTAGCGGGGGGCGGGGAGACCCAGTACTTC. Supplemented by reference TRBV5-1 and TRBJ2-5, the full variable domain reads KAGVTQTPRYLIKTRGQQVTLSCSPISGHRSVSWYQQTPGQGLQFLFEYFSETQRNKGNFPGRFSGRQFSNSRSEMNVSTLELGDSALYLCASSQLAGGGETQYFGPGTRLLVL.

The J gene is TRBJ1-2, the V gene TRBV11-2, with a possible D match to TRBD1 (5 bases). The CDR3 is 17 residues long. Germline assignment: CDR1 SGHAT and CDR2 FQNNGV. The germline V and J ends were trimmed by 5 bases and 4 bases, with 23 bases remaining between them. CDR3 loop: CASSRGGTYPMGYGYTF. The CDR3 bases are TGTGCCAGCAGCCGGGGGGGGACCTACCCGATGGGCTATGGCTACACCTTC.

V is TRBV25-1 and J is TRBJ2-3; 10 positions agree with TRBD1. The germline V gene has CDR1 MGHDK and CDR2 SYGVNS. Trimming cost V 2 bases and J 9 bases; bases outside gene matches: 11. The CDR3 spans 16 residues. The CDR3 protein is CASSERRQGAFGTQYF. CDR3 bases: TGTGCCAGCAGTGAAAGACGACAGGGGGCTTTTGGAACGCAGTATTTT.

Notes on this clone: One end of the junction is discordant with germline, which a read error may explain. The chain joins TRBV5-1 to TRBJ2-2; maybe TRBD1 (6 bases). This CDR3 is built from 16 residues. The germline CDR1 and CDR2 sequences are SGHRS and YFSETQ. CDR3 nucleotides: TGTGCCAGCAGCTTGGAAGAGGGGGTGAGCACCGGGGAGCTGTTTTTT. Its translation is CASSLEEGVSTGELFF.

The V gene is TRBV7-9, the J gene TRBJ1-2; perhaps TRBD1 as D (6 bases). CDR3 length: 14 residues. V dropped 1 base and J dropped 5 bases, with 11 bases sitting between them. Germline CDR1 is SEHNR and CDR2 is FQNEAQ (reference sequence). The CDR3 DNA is TGTGCCAGCAGCTTAGTTGGGGGCGCGTATGGCTACACCTTC. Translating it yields CASSLVGGAYGYTF.

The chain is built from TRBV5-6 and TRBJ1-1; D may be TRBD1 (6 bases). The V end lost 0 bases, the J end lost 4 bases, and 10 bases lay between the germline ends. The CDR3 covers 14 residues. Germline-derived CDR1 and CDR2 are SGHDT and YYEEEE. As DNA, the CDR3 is TGTGCCAGCAGCTTGGGTCAGGGGCTCACTGAAGCTTTCTTT. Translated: CASSLGQGLTEAFF. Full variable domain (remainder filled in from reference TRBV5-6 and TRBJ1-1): DAGVTQSPTHLIKTRGQQVTLRCSPKSGHDTVSWYQQALGQGPQFIFQYYEEEERQRGNFPDRFSGHQFPNYSSELNVNALLLGDSALYLCASSLGQGLTEAFFGQGTRLTVV.

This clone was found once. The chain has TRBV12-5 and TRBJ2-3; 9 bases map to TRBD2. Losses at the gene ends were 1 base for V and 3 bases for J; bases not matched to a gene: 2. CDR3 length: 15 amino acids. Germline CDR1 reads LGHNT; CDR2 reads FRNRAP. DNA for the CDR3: TGTGCTAGTGGTTTGGGTAGCGGGAGTACAGATACGCAGTATTTT. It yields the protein CASGLGSGSTDTQYF.

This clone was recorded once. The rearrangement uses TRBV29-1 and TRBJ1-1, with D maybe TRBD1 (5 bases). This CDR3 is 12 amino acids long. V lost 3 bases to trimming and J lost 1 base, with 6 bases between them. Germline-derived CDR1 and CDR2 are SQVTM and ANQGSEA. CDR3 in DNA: TGCAGCGTTGATACAGGGAACACTGAAGCTTTCTTT. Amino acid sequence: CSVDTGNTEAFF.

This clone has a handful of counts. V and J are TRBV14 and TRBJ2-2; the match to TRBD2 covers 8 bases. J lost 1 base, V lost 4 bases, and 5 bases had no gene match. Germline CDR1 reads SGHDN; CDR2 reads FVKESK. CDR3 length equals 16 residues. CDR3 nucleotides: TGTGCCAGCAGCCGCAGCGGGAGAGAGAACACCGGGGAGCTGTTTTTT. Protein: CASSRSGRENTGELFF.

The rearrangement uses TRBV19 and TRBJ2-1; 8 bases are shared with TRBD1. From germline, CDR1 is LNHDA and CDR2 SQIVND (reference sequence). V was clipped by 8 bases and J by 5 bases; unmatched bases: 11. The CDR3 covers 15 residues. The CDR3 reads CASLDRGLRDNEQFF. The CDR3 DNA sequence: TGTGCCAGTTTAGACAGGGGCCTGAGGGACAATGAGCAGTTCTTC.

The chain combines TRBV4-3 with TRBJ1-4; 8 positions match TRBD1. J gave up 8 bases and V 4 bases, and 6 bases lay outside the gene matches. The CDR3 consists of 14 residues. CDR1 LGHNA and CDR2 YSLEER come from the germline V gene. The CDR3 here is CASSRAGGDEKLFF. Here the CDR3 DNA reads TGCGCCAGCAGCCGGGCAGGGGGCGACGAAAAACTGTTTTTT.